A single sample gave rise to the 16 T cell receptor beta chains below, sequenced in a study of T cell repertoires in cytomegalovirus infection. Using its own MiXCR run on the reads, TCRdb lists one record per CDR3 protein. The sample lists 250,000 to 300,000 distinct CDR3 sequences, less than 25% seen once, with approximately 19% in the top ten. Their antigen targets remain unknown. The sequencing used cultured PBMCs, collected from culture after CMV antigen stimulation. Receptors originate from a human donor in good health (CMV status not recorded). Some clones in this sample may be carry-over from other donors' samples.

This clonotype was detected ten times or more. This chain joins TRBV7-3 and TRBJ2-1; perhaps TRBD1 as D (5 bases). V gave up 3 bases and J gave up 4 bases, with 7 bases separating them. CDR3 length: 13 amino acids. Per germline, CDR1 SGHTA and CDR2 FQGTGA. CDR3 loop: CASSFAGYNEQFF. CDR3 nucleotide sequence: TGTGCCAGCAGCTTCGCAGGGTACAATGAGCAGTTCTTC.

The chain carries TRBV7-2 and TRBJ2-7; 9 bases line up with TRBD2. The germline V gene has CDR1 SGHTA and CDR2 FQGNSA. This CDR3 contains 15 residues. J gave up 4 bases and V 1 base, and 5 bases lay outside the gene matches. The CDR3 nucleotides read TGTGCCAGCAGCTTAGGGACTAGCGTCGTGTACGAGCAGTACTTC. Translated: CASSLGTSVVYEQYF.

This clonotype was seen repeatedly, ten times or more. V gene TRBV7-2 combines with J gene TRBJ2-7, with 10 positions matching TRBD2. The V gene's germline CDR1 is SGHTA and CDR2 FQGNSA. With 2 bases clipped from V and 0 bases from J, the junction kept 10 bases outside the gene matches. This CDR3 has 18 amino acids. The CDR3 sequence is CASSLSDSGRPNSYEQYF. The CDR3 region has the DNA TGTGCCAGCAGCTTATCGGATAGCGGGAGGCCCAACTCCTACGAGCAGTACTTC.

This clonotype was found many times. V usage is TRBV7-2 and J usage is TRBJ2-5; no clear D gene. The CDR3 has 14 residues. V was pared by 5 bases and J by 2 bases, with 12 bases between. The germline gives CDR1 SGHTA, CDR2 FQGNSA. The CDR3 region has the DNA TGTGCCAGCAGCCGCCAAGCAGCACAAGAGACCCAGTACTTC. It translates to CASSRQAAQETQYF.

This clonotype occurred many times. The chain employs TRBV7-2 and TRBJ1-1; D is ambiguous. Trimming pared 0 bases from V and 3 bases from J, leaving 8 bases between. There are 14 residues in the CDR3. Germline values: CDR1 SGHTA, CDR2 FQGNSA. The CDR3 coding sequence is TGTGCCAGCAGCTTAGCGCGGAGAGACACTGAAGCTTTCTTT. Protein: CASSLARRDTEAFF.

This chain joins TRBV28 and TRBJ2-2, with D perhaps given as TRBD1 or TRBD2 (6 bases each). The germline V gene has CDR1 MDHEN and CDR2 SYDVKM. The CDR3 is made up of 14 amino acids. V was clipped by 8 bases and J by 7 bases, with 17 bases between them. The CDR3 protein is CASGGQGIGGELFF. The CDR3 DNA reads TGTGCCAGCGGAGGGCAGGGGATTGGCGGGGAGCTGTTTTTT.

On this clonotype: The junction shows a germline mismatch at one end, possibly a read error. This chain uses TRBV6-2 or TRBV6-3 with TRBJ2-1; D might be TRBD1 or TRBD2, each matching 5 bases. Germline assignment: CDR1 MNHEY and CDR2 SVGEGT. The CDR3 sequence is 11 residues long. CDR3 bases: TGTGCCAGCATTGAAGGGACCGAGGAGGTCTTC. Amino acids: CASIEGTEEVF.

The table lists this clonotype with many counts. The chain employs TRBV20-1 and TRBJ2-5; 10 nucleotides align to TRBD2. Per germline, CDR1 DFQATT and CDR2 SNEGSKA (reference sequence). V lost 0 bases to trimming and J lost 5 bases; unmatched junction nucleotides: 6. This CDR3 contains 15 residues. The CDR3 sequence: CSARDILAGRETQYF. The CDR3 nucleotides are TGCAGTGCTAGAGACATACTAGCGGGACGGGAGACCCAGTACTTC.

This rearrangement joins TRBV4-1 to TRBJ1-2, with D uncertain. V lost 0 bases to trimming and J lost 1 base, with 9 bases between them. In germline, CDR1 is MGHRA, CDR2 YSYEKL. This CDR3 has 15 residues. CDR3: CASSQDRPNNYGYTF. In DNA form, the CDR3 reads TGCGCCAGCAGCCAAGATCGCCCAAATAACTATGGCTACACCTTC.

This clonotype was counted between two and nine times. The chain uses TRBV7-9 and TRBJ1-2; no firm D call. Trimming cost V 5 bases and J 7 bases, with 17 bases left between them. This CDR3 is 14 amino acids long. CDR1 and CDR2 from the germline V gene are SEHNR and FQNEAQ (reference sequence). The chain's CDR3 is CASSPPSWQVGYTF. CDR3 DNA: TGTGCCAGCAGCCCCCCGTCCTGGCAGGTTGGCTACACCTTC.

To note about this clonotype: An end of the junction does not agree with germline; a read error may underlie this. This sequence joins TRBV7-7 and TRBJ2-1, with 8 bases that match TRBD2. This CDR3 is built from 15 residues. Germline CDR1 reads SSHAT; CDR2 reads FNYEAQ (reference sequence). The CDR3 is CASSAGGGLYNEQFF. The CDR3 nucleotides read TGTGCTAGCAGCGCCGGGGGGGGGCTCTACAATGAGCAGTTCTTC. Using reference TRBV7-7 and TRBJ2-1 for the parts outside the CDR3, the full variable domain is GAGVSQSPRYKVTKRGQDVTLRCDPISSHATLYWYQQALGQGPEFLTYFNYEAQPDKSGLPSDRFSAERPEGSISTLTIQRTEQRDSAMYRCASSAGGGLYNEQFFGPGTRLTVL.

This clonotype came up a few times. The CDR3 sequence is CASSWGQGYYNEQFF. DNA for the CDR3: TGTGCCAGCAGTTGGGGACAGGGGTACTACAATGAGCAGTTCTTC. The V gene is TRBV27, the J gene TRBJ2-1; 10 bases map to TRBD1. J was trimmed by 3 bases and V by 4 bases; bases with no gene match: 3. This CDR3 contains 15 residues. Germline CDR1 and CDR2: MNHEY and SMNVEV (reference sequence).

V gene TRBV28 combines with J gene TRBJ2-3; no firm D call. Germline V gives CDR1 MDHEN, CDR2 SYDVKM. This CDR3 comprises 12 residues. V lost 8 bases to trimming and J lost 3 bases, with 9 bases between them. In DNA form, the CDR3 reads TGTGCCAGCGGCGAGGCAACAGATACGCAGTATTTT. The encoded protein is CASGEATDTQYF. Complete variable domain (other parts from reference TRBV28 and TRBJ2-3): DVKVTQSSRYLVKRTGEKVFLECVQDMDHENMFWYRQDPGLGLRLIYFSYDVKMKEKGDIPEGYSVSREKKERFSLILESASTNQTSMYLCASGEATDTQYFGPGTRLTVL.

This clonotype was recorded at least ten times. J is TRBJ2-3 and V is TRBV7-2; 11 bases line up with TRBD1. There are 15 residues in the CDR3. Germline CDR1 and CDR2: SGHTA and FQGNSA. J lost 4 bases, V lost 4 bases, and 4 bases had no gene match. The CDR3 nucleotides read TGTGCCAGCAGCTATTGGACAGGGGGCTCAGATACGCAGTATTTT. Its translation: CASSYWTGGSDTQYF.

There are a few counts of this clonotype. The chain recombines TRBV7-2 with TRBJ2-5; 10 positions agree with TRBD2. The CDR3 is 23 amino acids. From germline, CDR1 is SGHTA and CDR2 FQGNSA. V lost 5 bases and J lost 1; bases outside the gene matches: 28. CDR3 nucleotides: TGTGCCAGCAGCCCCCGGCGGCGGTCTAGCGGGAGAGTAGGAGGTTCCCCCCAAGAGACCCAGTACTTC. It yields the protein CASSPRRRSSGRVGGSPQETQYF.

This clonotype has only a few counts. The rearrangement uses TRBV9 and TRBJ2-1, with a possible D match to TRBD1 (7 bases). The CDR3 sequence is 12 residues long. V shed 4 bases and J shed 9 bases, with 11 bases lying between them. Germline CDR1 is SGDLS and CDR2 is YYNGEE. CDR3 in DNA: TGTGCCAGCAGCAGACAGGGAGGTGAGCAGTTCTTC. Translation: CASSRQGGEQFF.